What follows are 30 T cell receptor beta chains derived from one specimen sequenced in a study of CD8+ T cells in alopecia areata. The sequencing template was cDNA reverse transcribed from extracted RNA. Produced via immunoSEQ multiplex PCR; TCRdb's table is partial and in-frame only. The sample includes approximately 180,000 clones, around 50% seen only once; the top ten take over 12%. The input for sequencing was CD4+ T cells sorted from blood, taken at week 0. Receptor source: a human donor with alopecia areata.

This clone was seen only a few times. V usage is TRBV27 and J usage is TRBJ1-3, with TRBD1 as a possible D gene (5 bases). V lost 5 bases and J 4 bases, leaving 15 bases between the germline ends. The CDR3 runs 15 residues. Per the germline V gene, CDR1 is MNHEY and CDR2 is SMNVEV (reference sequence). The CDR3 spells CASSPGTTRGNTIYF. For the CDR3, the DNA is TGTGCCAGCAGTCCTGGGACCACTCGGGGAAACACCATATATTTT.

This clone was observed a few times. The chain links TRBV6-5 to TRBJ1-1; TRBD1 might be the D (5 bases). Germline assignment: CDR1 MNHEY and CDR2 SVGAGI. The CDR3 is 14 amino acids. The V and J ends lost 6 bases and 6 bases respectively, with 17 bases between them. CDR3 region: CASSRVPAGPEAFF. In DNA, the CDR3 is TGTGCCAGCAGCCGGGTTCCCGCGGGGCCTGAAGCTTTCTTT.

The V gene is TRBV4-2, the J gene TRBJ1-1; D gene ambiguous. Trimming removed 3 bases at V and 1 base at J, with 9 bases between. Germline loops: CDR1 LGHNA, CDR2 YNFKEQ. There are 14 residues in the CDR3. The CDR3 DNA reads as TGTGCCAGCAGCCAGTCCCAGACGAACACTGAAGCTTTCTTT. It is translated as CASSQSQTNTEAFF.

The rearrangement uses TRBV29-1 and TRBJ1-1, with no clear D. Trimming took off 2 bases at V and 5 bases at J, with 15 bases between the two ends. From germline, CDR1 is SQVTM and CDR2 ANQGSEA. This CDR3 comprises 14 residues. The chain's CDR3 is CSVERAAGGTEAFF. The CDR3 DNA follows: TGCAGCGTTGAAAGGGCGGCGGGAGGGACTGAAGCTTTCTTT.

Turning to this clone: Just one base apart from a much larger clone, this may be a read error. The chain has TRBV4-2 and TRBJ2-7; TRBD1 might be the D (5 bases). Per the germline V gene, CDR1 is LGHNA and CDR2 is YNFKEQ. CDR3 length: 14 residues. V lost 1 base and J lost 3, with 10 bases in between. DNA for the CDR3: TGTGCCAGCAGCCAAGGGACATTCTACTACGAGCAGTACTTC. It yields the protein CASSQGTFYYEQYF.

This clone has only one observation. The V gene is TRBV5-6, the J gene TRBJ2-1; D call uncertain. The CDR3 spans 12 residues. Per germline, CDR1 SGHDT and CDR2 YYEEEE. V shed 2 bases and J shed 4 bases, with 4 bases lying between them. CDR3 bases: TGTGCCAGCAGCTTTCGGTACAATGAGCAGTTCTTC. Translation: CASSFRYNEQFF.

This chain's CDR3 is CASSLEVGVAGELFF. The DNA of the CDR3 is TGTGCCAGCAGCTTGGAGGTAGGGGTGGCCGGGGAGCTGTTTTTT. The chain combines TRBV5-6 with TRBJ2-2, with D possibly TRBD1 on 5 matching bases. Germline CDR1 and CDR2: SGHDT and YYEEEE. The CDR3 is made up of 15 amino acids. V gave up 0 bases and J gave up 6 bases, with 12 bases separating them.

The V and J genes are TRBV2 and TRBJ1-1, with D unresolved. The CDR3 runs to 14 residues. From germline, CDR1 is SNHLY and CDR2 FYNNEI. V dropped 6 bases and J dropped 1 base, with 12 bases sitting between them. The CDR3 DNA sequence: TGTGCCAGCAGCGCGGGGAGGCCGAACACTGAAGCTTTCTTT. Residues: CASSAGRPNTEAFF.

The chain couples TRBV6-5 to TRBJ1-4, with 7 positions matching TRBD1. The CDR3 extends over 11 amino acids. CDR1 is MNHEY, CDR2 SVGAGI, per germline. V trimming: 6 bases; J trimming: 10 bases; junction bases outside the gene matches: 2. In nucleotides, the CDR3 is TGTGCCAGCAGCCAGGGGGGAAAACTGTTTTTT. It translates to CASSQGGKLFF.

This clone was found a few times. V gene TRBV18 combines with J gene TRBJ2-6; D not certain. Between the trimmed V and J ends, which lost 6 bases and 4 bases, there was a span of 7 bases. The CDR3 has 13 amino acids. Germline values: CDR1 KGHSH, CDR2 LQKENI. The CDR3 coding sequence is TGTGCCAGCTCCCTTTCAGGGGCCAACGTCCTGACTTTC. This encodes CASSLSGANVLTF.

The chain couples TRBV25-1 to TRBJ1-4; D is ambiguous. Germline assignment: CDR1 MGHDK and CDR2 SYGVNS. The CDR3 is 13 residues long. Trimming removed 6 bases from V and 5 bases from J, with 10 bases in between. CDR3 protein: CASRASANEKLFF. CDR3 nucleotide sequence: TGTGCCAGCAGGGCCAGCGCGAATGAAAAACTGTTTTTT.

V and J are TRBV30 and TRBJ1-1; 7 bases match TRBD1. Trimming removed 4 bases from V and 0 bases from J; junction bases left unmatched: 20. In germline, CDR1 is GTSNPN, CDR2 SVGIG (reference sequence). The CDR3 is 19 amino acids. The CDR3 here is CAWTPSGPGGTRMNTEAFF. The CDR3 coding sequence is TGTGCCTGGACCCCATCGGGGCCAGGGGGTACTCGGATGAACACTGAAGCTTTCTTT.

This clone was observed a handful of times. This rearrangement joins TRBV9 to TRBJ1-6; no definite D call. Germline V CDR1 and CDR2: SGDLS, YYNGEE. V was shortened by 3 bases and J by 7 bases, with 14 bases between the two germline ends. The CDR3 is 15 amino acids. The CDR3 nucleotides are TGTGCCAGCAGCGGAAACTCTCCCGGAAATTCACCCCTCCACTTT. Its translation: CASSGNSPGNSPLHF.

The gene calls are TRBV6-6 and TRBJ1-5; D unresolved. From germline, CDR1 is MNHNY and CDR2 SVGAGI (reference sequence). CDR3 length equals 12 residues. Trimming pared 2 bases from V and 5 bases from J, leaving 4 bases between. The CDR3 reads CASSYGDQPQHF. CDR3 in DNA: TGTGCCAGCAGTTACGGCGATCAGCCCCAGCATTTT.

This chain joins TRBV19 and TRBJ2-6; D unclear. The CDR3 sequence is 14 residues long. The germline V and J ends were trimmed by 1 base and 0 bases, with 1 base remaining between them. CDR1 and CDR2 from the germline V gene are LNHDA and SQIVND (reference sequence). This CDR3 is CASSIASGANVLTF. As DNA, the CDR3 is TGTGCCAGTAGTATAGCCTCTGGGGCCAACGTCCTGACTTTC. The whole variable domain, remainder taken from reference TRBV19 and TRBJ2-6, is DGGITQSPKYLFRKEGQNVTLSCEQNLNHDAMYWYRQDPGQGLRLIYYSQIVNDFQKGDIAEGYSVSREKKESFPLTVTSAQKNPTAFYLCASSIASGANVLTFGAGSRLTVL.

This clone was counted only a few times. This chain connects TRBV23-1 to TRBJ2-1; no clear D. TRBV23-1 is sorted into the ORF group, with uncertain function. There are 14 residues in the CDR3. V lost 5 bases, J lost 5 bases, and 13 bases lay in between. DNA of the CDR3: TGCGCCAGCAGTACCGGCTACTCGAACAATGAGCAGTTCTTC. This translates into CASSTGYSNNEQFF.

The chain joins TRBV6-5 to TRBJ2-7, with D perhaps TRBD1 (6 bases). The CDR3 extends over 15 amino acids. V was pared by 2 bases and J by 0 bases, with 11 bases between. The germline gives CDR1 MNHEY, CDR2 SVGAGI. CDR3 amino acids: CASSYHRTVSYEQYF. The CDR3 nucleotides read TGTGCCAGCAGTTACCATCGGACAGTCTCCTACGAGCAGTACTTC.

This chain links TRBV30 with TRBJ1-6; D gene unclear. The V end was cut by 2 bases, the J end by 7 bases, with 9 bases between. The germline CDR1 and CDR2 sequences are GTSNPN and SVGIG (reference sequence). This CDR3 contains 13 residues. Written as DNA, the CDR3 is TGTGCCTGGAGTCAAGGCCGGAATTCACCCCTCCACTTT. This translates into CAWSQGRNSPLHF.

In its sample, this clone was seen a few times. Here the CDR3 DNA reads TGCGCCAGCAGCTTACAGGGGGCCGATGAGCAGTTCTTC. Amino acid sequence: CASSLQGADEQFF. The chain uses TRBV5-1 and TRBJ2-1, with 9 positions matching TRBD1. CDR1 is SGHRS and CDR2 is YFSETQ in the germline V gene. This CDR3 has 13 residues. After removal of 2 bases from V and 8 bases from J, the junction contained 2 bases not matched to a gene.

This rearrangement joins TRBV29-1 to TRBJ1-2; D is unresolved. With 5 bases removed from V and 4 bases from J, the gap between germline ends came to 14 bases. The CDR3 consists of 13 residues. Germline-derived CDR1 and CDR2 are SQVTM and ANQGSEA. The CDR3 DNA reads as TGCAGCGTTACCCACGAGATGACCTATGGCTACACCTTC. Translated: CSVTHEMTYGYTF.

Written as DNA, the CDR3 is TGTGCCAGCAGCGTACAAACAGGGCCGGGTGAGCAGTACTTC. Translating gives CASSVQTGPGEQYF. V and J are TRBV9 and TRBJ2-7; D is possibly TRBD1 (6 bases). CDR1 is SGDLS and CDR2 is YYNGEE in the germline V gene. The CDR3 totals 14 residues. Trimming removed 1 base from V and 7 bases from J, with 15 bases in between.

The V gene is TRBV28, the J gene TRBJ2-2; 7 positions agree with TRBD1. CDR3 length: 16 amino acids. The germline CDR1 and CDR2 sequences are MDHEN and SYDVKM. Unmatched junction bases numbered 10, after V lost 6 bases and J lost 3 bases. Here the CDR3 reads CASRPETGVDTGELFF. CDR3 coding DNA: TGTGCCAGCAGACCGGAAACAGGGGTCGACACCGGGGAGCTGTTTTTT.

The gene calls are TRBV6-5 and TRBJ1-5, with D perhaps matching TRBD1 (5 bases). V lost 0 bases, J lost 3 bases, and 9 bases lay in between. Germline V gives CDR1 MNHEY, CDR2 SVGAGI. This CDR3 is built from 15 residues. The CDR3 DNA reads as TGTGCCAGCAGTTACTCGGGGCAGCTCAATCAGCCCCAGCATTTT. This sequence encodes CASSYSGQLNQPQHF.

The V gene is TRBV7-3, the J gene TRBJ1-2, with a weak D call TRBD1 (6 bases). The CDR3 is 14 residues long. Germline CDR1 reads SGHTA; CDR2 reads FQGTGA. The ends were cut back, 5 bases at V and 4 bases at J, with 14 bases in the middle. DNA for the CDR3: TGTGCCAGCAGCCCACAGGGAGGAACCTATGGCTACACCTTC. Translating gives CASSPQGGTYGYTF.

The genes are TRBV7-3 and TRBJ2-2; possible D gene TRBD1, 5 bases. Germline V gene lookup returns CDR1 SGHTA and CDR2 FQGTGA. CDR3 length: 15 amino acids. V lost 5 bases and J lost 0, with 10 bases in between. This CDR3 is CASSQGTTNTGELFF. The CDR3, as DNA: TGTGCCAGCAGCCAGGGCACCACGAACACCGGGGAGCTGTTTTTT.

As to this clone: This same CDR3 is encoded by further DNA sequences in the sample. The J gene is TRBJ1-5, the V gene TRBV30, with D uncertain. CDR3 size: 13 residues. Germline V gives CDR1 GTSNPN, CDR2 SVGIG (reference sequence). Between the trimmed V and J ends, which lost 3 bases and 4 bases, there was a span of 10 bases. The CDR3 reads CAWSPRGNQPQHF. CDR3 DNA: TGTGCCTGGAGCCCCCGGGGAAATCAGCCCCAGCATTTT. The full variable domain, in which reference TRBV30 and TRBJ1-5 provide the parts outside the CDR3, is SQTIHQWPATLVQPVGSPLSLECTVEGTSNPNLYWYRQAAGRGLQLLFYSVGIGQISSEVPQNLSASRPQDRQFILSSKKLLLSDSGFYLCAWSPRGNQPQHFGDGTRLSIL.

The V gene is TRBV15, the J gene TRBJ1-4; D gene uncertain. The ends were cut back, 2 bases at V and 13 bases at J, with 14 bases in the middle. The CDR3 runs 13 residues. Germline V CDR1 and CDR2: LNHNV, YYDKDF (reference sequence). The CDR3 is CATSRRQTRGLFF. DNA for the CDR3: TGTGCCACCAGCAGAAGGCAGACCCGGGGACTGTTTTTT.

This clone was found a few times. The CDR3 DNA is TGTGCCAGCAGCCGGGCCCTCTCTTACGAGCAGTACTTC. It is translated as CASSRALSYEQYF. The chain carries TRBV25-1 and TRBJ2-7; D not resolved. V was clipped by 6 bases and J by 4 bases, with 13 bases between them. The CDR3 extends over 13 amino acids. CDR1 and CDR2 (germline): MGHDK, SYGVNS.

This chain joins TRBV27 and TRBJ2-2; 9 bases are shared with TRBD1. Germline V CDR1 and CDR2: MNHEY, SMNVEV (reference sequence). The CDR3 length is 16 residues. Trimming took 7 bases from V and 1 from J; bases not matched to a gene: 7. The CDR3: CASISRDRVNTGELFF. CDR3 coding DNA: TGTGCCAGCATATCACGGGACAGGGTGAACACCGGGGAGCTGTTTTTT.

The chain has TRBV29-1 and TRBJ2-7, with a weak D call TRBD1 (6 bases). The CDR3 covers 14 residues. Germline V CDR1 and CDR2: SQVTM, ANQGSEA. The germline V and J ends were trimmed by 1 base and 1 base, with 11 bases remaining between them. The CDR3, as DNA: TGCAGCGTTGAAGTGGAGACAGGTTCCTACGAGCAGTACTTC. It specifies CSVEVETGSYEQYF.